The clone carrying this T cell receptor beta chain was detected many times. Its target is not known. The data were taken from a study of human T cells and chemical hapten exposure. Study-level background: Patients had diphenylcyclopropenone applied to the scalp weekly throughout the roughly 25-week study. Patch tests put 0.01% DPC on the upper back, read at 6 days. Study conclusions and caveats: Healthy individuals' immune responses may differ from those of donors, who had alopecia.

Described time point: patch test 1, 2 weeks after DPC sensitization. Sample treatment: therapeutic diphenylcyclopropenone sensitization with weekly scalp DPC. Unique molecular identifiers were attached to individual cDNA molecules during library preparation. TCRdb fed the RACE reads into MiXCR, producing one record per CDR3 protein. Of 300,000 to 450,000 distinct CDR3 sequences in the sample, around 4.8% were seen once. The sequenced sample was whole blood, obtained in connection with sensitization to the hapten diphenylcyclopropenone (DPC). The sequence came from a woman in her forties or fifties with alopecia areata. Some clones in this sample may be carry-over from other donors' samples.

The DNA for the CDR3 is TGTGCCAGCAGCGCCCGGGACAGGCCTACAGATACGCAGTATTTT. It translates to CASSARDRPTDTQYF. The V call is TRBV7-8, the J call TRBJ2-3, with 8 bases aligning to TRBD1. This CDR3 is built from 15 residues. Germline CDR1 reads SGHVS; CDR2 reads FQNEAQ. The trim removed 5 bases at V and 3 bases at J, leaving 7 bases unmatched.